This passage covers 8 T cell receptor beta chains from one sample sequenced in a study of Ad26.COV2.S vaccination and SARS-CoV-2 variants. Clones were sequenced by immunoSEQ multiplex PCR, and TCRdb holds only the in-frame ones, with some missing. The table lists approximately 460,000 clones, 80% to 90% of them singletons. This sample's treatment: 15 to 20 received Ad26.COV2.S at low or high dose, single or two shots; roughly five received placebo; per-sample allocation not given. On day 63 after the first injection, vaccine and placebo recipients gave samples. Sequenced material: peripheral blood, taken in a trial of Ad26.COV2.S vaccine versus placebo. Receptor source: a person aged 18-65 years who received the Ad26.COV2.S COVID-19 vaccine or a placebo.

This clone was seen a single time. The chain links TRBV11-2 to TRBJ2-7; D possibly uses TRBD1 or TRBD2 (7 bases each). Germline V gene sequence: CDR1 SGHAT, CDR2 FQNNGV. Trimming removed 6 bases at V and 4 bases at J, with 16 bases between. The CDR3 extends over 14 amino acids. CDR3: CASRRQGGVYEQYF. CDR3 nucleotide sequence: TGTGCCAGCAGAAGACAGGGAGGGGTTTACGAGCAGTACTTC.

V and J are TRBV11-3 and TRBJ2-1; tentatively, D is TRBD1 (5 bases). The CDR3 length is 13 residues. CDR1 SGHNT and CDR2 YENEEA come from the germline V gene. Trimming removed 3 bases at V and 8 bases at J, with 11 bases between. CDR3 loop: CASSLMGPHEQFF. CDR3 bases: TGTGCCAGCAGCTTGATGGGGCCGCATGAGCAGTTCTTC. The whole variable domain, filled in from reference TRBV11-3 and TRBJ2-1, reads EAGVVQSPRYKIIEKKQPVAFWCNPISGHNTLYWYLQNLGQGPELLIRYENEEAVDDSQLPKDRFSAERLKGVDSTLKIQPAELGDSAVYLCASSLMGPHEQFFGPGTRLTVL.

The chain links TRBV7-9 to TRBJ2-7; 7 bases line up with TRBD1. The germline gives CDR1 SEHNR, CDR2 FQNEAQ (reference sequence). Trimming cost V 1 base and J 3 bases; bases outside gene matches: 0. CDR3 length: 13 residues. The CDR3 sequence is CASSLGDSYEQYF. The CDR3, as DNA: TGTGCCAGCAGCTTAGGGGACAGCTACGAGCAGTACTTC.

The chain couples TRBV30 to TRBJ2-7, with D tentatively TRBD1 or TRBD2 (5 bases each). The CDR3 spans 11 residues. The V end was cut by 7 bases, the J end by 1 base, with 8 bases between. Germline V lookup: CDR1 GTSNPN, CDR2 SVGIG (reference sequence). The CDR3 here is CASGLSYEQYF. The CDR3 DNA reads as TGTGCCTCGGGGCTTTCCTACGAGCAGTACTTC. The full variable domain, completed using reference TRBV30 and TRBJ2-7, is SQTIHQWPATLVQPVGSPLSLECTVEGTSNPNLYWYRQAAGRGLQLLFYSVGIGQISSEVPQNLSASRPQDRQFILSSKKLLLSDSGFYLCASGLSYEQYFGPGTRLTVT.

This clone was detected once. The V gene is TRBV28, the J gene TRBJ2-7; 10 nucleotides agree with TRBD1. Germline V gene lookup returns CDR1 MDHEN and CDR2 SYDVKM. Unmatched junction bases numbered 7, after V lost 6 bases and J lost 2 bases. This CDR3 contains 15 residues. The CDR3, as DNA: TGTGCCAGCAGCAAAGGGGGGACAGGGGCCTACGAGCAGTACTTC. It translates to CASSKGGTGAYEQYF.

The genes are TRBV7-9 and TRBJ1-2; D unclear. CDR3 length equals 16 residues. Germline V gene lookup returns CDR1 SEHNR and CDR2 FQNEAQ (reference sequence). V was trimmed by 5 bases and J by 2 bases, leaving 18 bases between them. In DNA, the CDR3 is TGTGCCAGCAGCGTAGAATGGGAGGAAACCAACTATGGCTACACCTTC. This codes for CASSVEWEETNYGYTF.

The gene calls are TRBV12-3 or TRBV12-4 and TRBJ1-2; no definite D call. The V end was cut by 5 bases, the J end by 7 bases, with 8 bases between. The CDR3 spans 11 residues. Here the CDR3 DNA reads TGTGCCAGCAGTCAAATTGGTGGCTACACCTTC. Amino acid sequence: CASSQIGGYTF.

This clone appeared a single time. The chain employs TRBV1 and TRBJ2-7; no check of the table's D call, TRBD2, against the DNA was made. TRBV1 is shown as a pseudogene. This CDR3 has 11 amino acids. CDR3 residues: CTSSPPAGAPF. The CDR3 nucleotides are TGCACCAGCAGCCCCCCAGCGGGAGCCCCCTTC.